This paragraph covers one TCR beta chain sequence. Its antigen is currently not known. No base quality values were provided; no much bigger clone lies one nucleotide off. From cysteine to phenylalanine, the CDR3 is 15 amino acids long. The only DNA kept is the CDR3, 45 bases in frame from the first base. CDR1 LNHDA and CDR2 SQIVND are derived from the germline V gene (reference sequence). After removal of 5 bases from V and 5 bases from J, the junction retains 5 bases not matched to a gene. The method behind the library was the immunoSEQ multiplex PCR assay. TCRdb took this table from immuneACCESS and kept in-frame rearrangements with V and J called. Such tables lack part of the clones; where checked against another copy, unresolved V genes explain under half of the gap, and the rest is unexplained. This sample lists around 40,000 clones; around 77% were detected once. The ten largest clones add up to approximately 1.1% of the sample.

The sample is drawn from a study of preoperative IRX-2 immunotherapy in early breast cancer (dated by TCRdb to about 2019). According to the study, the label for this sample's treatment or condition signals: preoperative locoregional IRX-2 cytokine immunotherapy. The samples were obtained from a phase Ib study that tested preoperative, locoregional IRX-2 cytokine immunotherapy designed to prime immune responses. Before surgery, IRX-2 was given to the donors, who were patients with early-stage breast cancer. This sequence was found in a human donor with breast cancer. Source: tumor tissue, taken after IRX-2 immunotherapy. The chain is made from TRBV19 and TRBJ1-4, with 10 bases matching TRBD1. The DNA reads TGTGCCAGTAGTGATTGGACAGGGGGGAATGAAAAACTGTTTTTT. This gives the protein CASSDWTGGNEKLFF.